This passage covers 18 T cell receptor beta chains from one sample sequenced in a study of control samples from healthy donors and cancer patients (dated by TCRdb to about 2020). Library construction relied on the immunoSEQ multiplex PCR assay. TCRdb took this table from immuneACCESS and kept in-frame rearrangements with V and J called. Such tables lack part of the clones; where checked against another copy, unresolved V genes explain under half of the gap, and the rest is unexplained. The sample table contains more than 45,000 clones; only one count was recorded for 80% to 95% of them. The ten largest clones take up about 0.93% of the sample. Sequencing was performed on PBMCs. These TCRs come from a man aged 25-45 years with colorectal cancer.

V is TRBV18 and J is TRBJ1-1, with D perhaps TRBD1 (6 bases). The V gene lost 3 bases and the J gene lost 7 bases, with 9 bases spanning the gap. The CDR3 consists of 12 residues. Germline V gives CDR1 KGHSH, CDR2 LQKENI. CDR3 in amino acids: CASSPDSSEAFF. The CDR3 bases are TGTGCCAGCTCACCGGACAGCAGTGAAGCTTTCTTT.

This sequence joins TRBV30 and TRBJ1-1, with D perhaps TRBD1 (6 bases). Trimming stripped 3 bases from V and 3 bases from J, with 8 bases between. CDR1 and CDR2 from the germline V gene are GTSNPN and SVGIG (reference sequence). This CDR3 comprises 12 residues. CDR3 amino acids: CAWSQGYTEAFF. The CDR3 DNA follows: TGTGCCTGGAGCCAGGGGTACACTGAAGCTTTCTTT.

About this clone: Other DNA sequences from this sample encode an identical CDR3 as well. The V gene is TRBV3-1 (or the pseudogene TRBV3-2), the J gene TRBJ2-2, with D hard to call. Trimming stripped 1 base from V and 4 bases from J, with 1 base between. The V gene's germline CDR1 is LGHDT and CDR2 YNNKEL (reference sequence). This CDR3 has 12 residues. CDR3 in DNA: TGTGCCAGCAGCCAAGTCACCGGGGAGCTGTTTTTT. It is translated as CASSQVTGELFF.

This clone was counted between two and nine times. V and J are TRBV5-1 and TRBJ1-5, with 7 positions matching TRBD1. The CDR3 spans 13 residues. The trim removed 4 bases at V and 6 bases at J, leaving 4 bases unmatched. CDR1 is SGHRS, CDR2 YFSETQ, per germline. The CDR3 nucleotides read TGCGCCAGCAGCCCGACAGGGAGTCAGCCCCAGCATTTT. Its translation: CASSPTGSQPQHF.

The gene calls are TRBV6-5 and TRBJ2-5; tentatively, D is TRBD2 (6 bases). CDR3 length equals 15 residues. Germline lookup yields CDR1 MNHEY and CDR2 SVGAGI. The ends were cut back, 6 bases at V and 1 base at J, with 15 bases in the middle. In DNA, the CDR3 is TGTGCCAGCAGCCGGGAGCCCAGCGCCCAAGAGACCCAGTACTTC. Amino acid sequence: CASSREPSAQETQYF.

The chain carries TRBV4-2 and TRBJ2-7, with no clear D. The V gene's germline CDR1 is LGHNA and CDR2 YNFKEQ. The length of the CDR3 is 14 residues. The V end was cut by 1 base, the J end by 3 bases, with 10 bases between. As DNA, the CDR3 is TGTGCCAGCAGCCAAGGTGGGCAGGACTACGAGCAGTACTTC. It yields the protein CASSQGGQDYEQYF.

The chain carries TRBV24-1 and TRBJ2-1; D is possibly TRBD1 (6 bases). In germline, CDR1 is KGHDR, CDR2 SFDVKD. The CDR3 sequence is 12 residues long. V was clipped by 9 bases and J by 7 bases, with 12 bases between them. CDR3 amino acids: CATATGTNEQFF. For the CDR3, the DNA is TGTGCCACCGCAACAGGGACGAATGAGCAGTTCTTC.

This clone was seen only a few times. The chain couples TRBV19 to TRBJ2-3, with D perhaps TRBD1 (6 bases). V dropped 6 bases and J dropped 8 bases, with 21 bases sitting between them. This CDR3 comprises 15 residues. Germline CDR1 reads LNHDA; CDR2 reads SQIVND (reference sequence). CDR3 DNA: TGTGCCAGTAGCCTGAACGGACAGACCCGAGGTACGCAGTATTTT. Its protein product is CASSLNGQTRGTQYF.

The chain joins TRBV4-3 to TRBJ1-4; D is unclear. Trimming took 0 bases from V and 11 from J, leaving 10 bases between them. From germline, CDR1 is LGHNA and CDR2 YSLEER. The CDR3 contains 13 residues. This CDR3 reads CASSQDLGEKLFF. The CDR3, as DNA: TGCGCCAGCAGCCAAGATCTCGGGGAGAAACTGTTTTTT.

The V and J genes are TRBV12-3 or TRBV12-4 and TRBJ2-1, with no clear D. With 8 bases removed from V and 6 bases from J, the gap between germline ends came to 11 bases. This CDR3 comprises 12 residues. The CDR3 DNA sequence: TGTGCCAGCTCCTTACGGGCCAATGAGCAGTTCTTC. Translating it yields CASSLRANEQFF.

The chain combines TRBV6-1 with TRBJ1-1; 8 bases are a match to TRBD1. This CDR3 is built from 16 residues. In germline, CDR1 is MNHNS, CDR2 SASEGT. The V and J ends lost 2 bases and 2 bases, in that order; junction bases with no gene match: 7. For the CDR3, the DNA is TGTGCCAGCAGTGAATTCGTCGGGACAGGCAACACTGAAGCTTTCTTT. Its protein product is CASSEFVGTGNTEAFF.

The chain uses TRBV4-3 and TRBJ2-7; D possibly matches TRBD1 or TRBD2 (6 bases each). Between the trimmed V and J ends, which lost 0 bases and 0 bases, there was a span of 12 bases. The CDR3 contains 16 residues. Germline CDR1 is LGHNA and CDR2 is YSLEER. The DNA for the CDR3 is TGCGCCAGCAGCCAAGATAAAACGGGGGCCTCCTACGAGCAGTACTTC. Its protein is CASSQDKTGASYEQYF.

The sample holds a few counts of this clone. The chain has TRBV9 and TRBJ1-3; the D is unclear. This CDR3 spans 15 amino acids. V lost 4 bases, J lost 0 bases, and 11 bases lay in between. CDR1 and CDR2 from the germline V gene are SGDLS and YYNGEE. The CDR3 protein is CASSLGEPSGNTIYF. The CDR3 bases are TGTGCCAGCAGCCTGGGTGAACCCTCTGGAAACACCATATATTTT.

The chain combines TRBV5-6 with TRBJ1-5; maybe TRBD1 (5 bases). The length of the CDR3 is 16 residues. Trimming stripped 0 bases from V and 5 bases from J, with 15 bases between. Per germline, CDR1 SGHDT and CDR2 YYEEEE. The CDR3 coding sequence is TGTGCCAGCAGCTTGGGAGGGATGAGAGGGGATCAGCCCCAGCATTTT. This encodes CASSLGGMRGDQPQHF. Full variable domain (rest looked up from reference TRBV5-6 and TRBJ1-5): DAGVTQSPTHLIKTRGQQVTLRCSPKSGHDTVSWYQQALGQGPQFIFQYYEEEERQRGNFPDRFSGHQFPNYSSELNVNALLLGDSALYLCASSLGGMRGDQPQHFGDGTRLSIL.

In this sample, this clone turned up a few times. The rearrangement uses TRBV7-9 and TRBJ1-1; 7 bases fit TRBD1. Germline CDR1 and CDR2: SEHNR and FQNEAQ (reference sequence). The ends lost 5 bases at V and 11 bases at J; junction bases unmatched: 17. The CDR3 has 15 amino acids. CDR3 sequence (DNA): TGTGCCAGCAGCGCACCGTGGGACAGAGACAGTAAGGCTTTCTTT. Translation gives CASSAPWDRDSKAFF.

The genes are TRBV23-1 and TRBJ1-1; the match to TRBD1 covers 7 bases. TRBV23-1 is known as an ORF, though its function is uncertain. The V segment lost 0 bases and the J segment 5 bases; nucleotides outside the gene matches: 27. The CDR3 loop spans 22 amino acids. The CDR3 DNA follows: TGCGCCAGCAGTCAATCAGGTCCCGGCGGACCCAGCCTGGACAGGTCCATGACTGAAGCTTTCTTT. It yields the protein CASSQSGPGGPSLDRSMTEAFF.

This clone was detected only once. V and J are TRBV27 and TRBJ1-1; D perhaps matches TRBD1 (5 bases). Germline V gene lookup returns CDR1 MNHEY and CDR2 SMNVEV (reference sequence). Trimming cost V 3 bases and J 5 bases, with 13 bases left between them. This CDR3 has 14 residues. The CDR3 reads CASSLGGARTEAFF. For the CDR3, the DNA is TGTGCCAGCAGTTTGGGAGGGGCGCGGACTGAAGCTTTCTTT.

The chain uses TRBV2 and TRBJ1-3; 7 nucleotides align to TRBD1. CDR1 SNHLY and CDR2 FYNNEI come from the germline V gene. The CDR3 runs 16 residues. J gave up 1 base and V 6 bases, and 9 bases lay outside the gene matches. CDR3 in DNA: TGTGCCAGCAGCCGGCGACAGGGTTCATCTGGAAACACCATATATTTT. Protein sequence: CASSRRQGSSGNTIYF.